This entry lists 30 T cell receptor beta chains sequenced from one sample in a study of identical twins. TCRdb itself ran the 5' RACE reads through MiXCR, one entry per CDR3 protein. The data hold fewer than 900,000 distinct CDR3 sequences, with around a sixth observed a single time. A further study also used this sample, focusing on T cells expressing NK-cell markers.

Sequencing was carried out using PBMCs. The receptors come from a woman under 30 in good health.

A few counts support this clonotype. This chain joins TRBV4-3 and TRBJ2-2, with D possibly being TRBD1 (5 bases). Per the germline V gene, CDR1 is LGHNA and CDR2 is YSLEER. The ends were cut back, 2 bases at V and 4 bases at J, with 8 bases in the middle. The CDR3 has 14 amino acids. The CDR3 DNA sequence: TGCGCCAGCAGCCAACCCGACAGCACCGGGGAGCTGTTTTTT. Its protein is CASSQPDSTGELFF.

This clonotype was counted a few times. V is TRBV5-5 and J is TRBJ2-7, with D perhaps TRBD1 (6 bases). Trimming took 0 bases from V and 3 from J, leaving 13 bases between them. Germline CDR1 reads SGHKS; CDR2 reads YYEKEE (reference sequence). This CDR3 has 15 residues. Written as DNA, the CDR3 is TGTGCCAGCAGCTTGGTTGGACAGTCCTTCTACGAGCAGTACTTC. It encodes CASSLVGQSFYEQYF.

This clonotype was observed many times. This chain links TRBV20-1 with TRBJ2-1; no clear D. The CDR3 length is 13 residues. V shed 0 bases and J shed 9 bases, with 12 bases lying between them. Germline CDR1 reads DFQATT; CDR2 reads SNEGSKA (reference sequence). The DNA of the CDR3 is TGCAGTGCTAGAGATCATAGCTCCGGTGAGCAGTTCTTC. It specifies CSARDHSSGEQFF.

The chain couples TRBV5-4 to TRBJ2-3; 9 nucleotides align to TRBD2. CDR3 length: 15 amino acids. Germline V gene sequence: CDR1 SGHNT, CDR2 YYREEE (reference sequence). J lost 3 bases, V lost 4 bases, and 6 bases had no gene match. Here the CDR3 reads CASSGAGGSTDTQYF. DNA for the CDR3: TGTGCCAGCAGCGGAGCGGGGGGCTCGACAGATACGCAGTATTTT.

This clonotype was picked up a small number of times. This chain connects TRBV20-1 to TRBJ2-7, with D hard to call. The CDR3 spans 13 residues. Germline assignment: CDR1 DFQATT and CDR2 SNEGSKA (reference sequence). V lost 3 bases to trimming and J lost 3 bases, with 12 bases between them. CDR3 sequence reads: CSASLPRNYEQYF. The CDR3 nucleotides are TGCAGTGCTAGCCTACCCCGGAACTACGAGCAGTACTTC.

The rearrangement links TRBV5-1 to TRBJ1-1; no clear D gene. In germline, CDR1 is SGHRS, CDR2 YFSETQ. V gave up 0 bases and J gave up 6 bases, with 12 bases separating them. This CDR3 comprises 14 residues. The CDR3 region is CASSLEEEMSEAFF. The CDR3 DNA follows: TGCGCCAGCAGCTTGGAGGAGGAAATGTCTGAAGCTTTCTTT.

The V and J genes are TRBV9 and TRBJ1-2; D gene ambiguous. The CDR3 runs to 14 residues. Germline loops: CDR1 SGDLS, CDR2 YYNGEE. The V end was cut by 0 bases, the J end by 8 bases, with 14 bases between. The CDR3 DNA sequence: TGTGCCAGCAGCGTAGGGGGTAGGGCAGGAGGCTACACCTTC. This sequence encodes CASSVGGRAGGYTF.

The chain recombines TRBV21-1 with TRBJ1-1; TRBD1 was called by the table and not checked on the DNA. TRBV21-1 has pseudogene status. The length of the CDR3 is 16 residues. The CDR3 coding sequence is TGTGCCAGCAGCCCCCGGGACGCCGGGGAGAACACTGAAGCTTTCTTT. Encoded protein: CASSPRDAGENTEAFF.

The rearrangement uses TRBV4-3 and TRBJ1-1; D unclear. V lost 3 bases and J 0 bases, leaving 20 bases between the germline ends. The length of the CDR3 is 18 residues. Germline loops: CDR1 LGHNA, CDR2 YSLEER. CDR3: CASSQRPSFLDMNTEAFF. CDR3 sequence (DNA): TGCGCCAGCAGCCAGAGACCGAGCTTCCTCGACATGAACACTGAAGCTTTCTTT.

The genes are TRBV20-1 and TRBJ2-7; unclear D gene. The CDR3 runs to 11 residues. The V gene lost 6 bases and the J gene lost 5 bases, with 11 bases spanning the gap. Germline V lookup: CDR1 DFQATT, CDR2 SNEGSKA (reference sequence). This chain's CDR3 is CSAHRSHEQYF. The CDR3 nucleotides read TGCAGTGCCCACCGGAGCCACGAGCAGTACTTC.

V gene TRBV7-9 combines with J gene TRBJ1-4, with D possibly matching TRBD1 (5 bases). V was pared by 5 bases and J by 6 bases, with 22 bases between. The germline CDR1 and CDR2 sequences are SEHNR and FQNEAQ (reference sequence). This CDR3 is built from 17 residues. CDR3 nucleotides: TGTGCCAGCAGCCCTGGGACCGACGGGAGAGAAGATGAAAAACTGTTTTTT. Its protein product is CASSPGTDGREDEKLFF.

The gene calls are TRBV12-3 or TRBV12-4 and TRBJ1-1; D not resolved. This CDR3 comprises 15 residues. V gave up 8 bases and J gave up 0 bases, with 16 bases separating them. For the CDR3, the DNA is TGTGCCAGCTCCCGGTCGTGGAGCCTGAACACTGAAGCTTTCTTT. Amino acids: CASSRSWSLNTEAFF.

This rearrangement joins TRBV5-6 to TRBJ2-1; 11 bases align to TRBD2. This CDR3 spans 17 amino acids. In germline, CDR1 is SGHDT, CDR2 YYEEEE. V dropped 5 bases and J dropped 0; count of bases not matched to a gene: 7. In DNA form, the CDR3 reads TGTGCCAGCAGTGAGGGACTAGCGGCAAGCTCCTACAATGAGCAGTTCTTC. Translating gives CASSEGLAASSYNEQFF.

V and J are TRBV20-1 and TRBJ2-5, with D hard to call. The CDR3 is made up of 12 amino acids. Germline V gives CDR1 DFQATT, CDR2 SNEGSKA (reference sequence). Trimming removed 0 bases at V and 5 bases at J, with 7 bases between. In DNA, the CDR3 is TGCAGTGCTAGAGATATTCGGGAGACCCAGTACTTC. It specifies CSARDIRETQYF.

This clonotype was found a few times. CDR3 sequence (DNA): TGCAGTGCTAGGGGCAGTCCCGATCAGCCCCAGCATTTT. This encodes CSARGSPDQPQHF. The chain combines TRBV20-1 with TRBJ1-5; D is unclear. Germline assignment: CDR1 DFQATT and CDR2 SNEGSKA (reference sequence). V lost 3 bases, J lost 5 bases, and 11 bases lay in between. CDR3 length: 13 amino acids.

This clonotype was detected only a few times. The V call is TRBV3-1, the J call TRBJ1-2; unclear D gene. The CDR3 totals 12 residues. V lost 5 bases, J lost 5 bases, and 9 bases lay in between. CDR1 and CDR2 (germline): LGHDT, YNNKEL (reference sequence). Written as DNA, the CDR3 is TGTGCCAGCAGCGAAAATTCTTATGGCTACACCTTC. This gives the protein CASSENSYGYTF.

The DNA of the CDR3 is TGTGCCAGCAGTTACTTTGAGACAGGGGTGGGGACCCAGTACTTC. This sequence encodes CASSYFETGVGTQYF. The J gene is TRBJ2-5, the V gene TRBV6-5; TRBD1 agrees at 8 bases. V lost 1 base, J lost 7 bases, and 8 bases stayed unmatched. CDR3 length: 15 amino acids. Germline CDR1 reads MNHEY; CDR2 reads SVGAGI.

The chain has TRBV6-1 and TRBJ2-7; a possible D gene is TRBD1 (6 bases). Trimming left V 8 bases short and J 3 bases short, with 14 bases between. The CDR3 runs 13 residues. CDR1 and CDR2 from the germline V gene are MNHNS and SASEGT. The DNA for the CDR3 is TGTGCCAGCGGAGAGTTGACAGGCTACGAGCAGTACTTC. As protein: CASGELTGYEQYF.

This clonotype was found many times. V is TRBV12-3 or TRBV12-4 and J is TRBJ2-1; D remains unclear. The CDR3 totals 12 residues. V was pared by 7 bases and J by 9 bases, with 13 bases between. DNA of the CDR3: TGTGCCAGCACCGCAACCTATGGTGAGCAGTTCTTC. Its translation is CASTATYGEQFF.

In its sample, this clonotype was seen a few times. This chain joins TRBV29-1 and TRBJ2-2; D gene uncertain. CDR1 is SQVTM and CDR2 is ANQGSEA in the germline V gene. Trimming stripped 3 bases from V and 1 base from J, with 9 bases between. The CDR3 is made up of 14 amino acids. CDR3 coding DNA: TGCAGCGTTGATACGCCGATGAACACCGGGGAGCTGTTTTTT. This translates into CSVDTPMNTGELFF.

This clonotype was counted between two and nine times. The J gene is TRBJ2-1, the V gene TRBV5-1; possibly TRBD2 for D (5 bases). This CDR3 comprises 14 residues. The V and J ends lost 3 bases and 2 bases respectively, with 9 bases between them. The germline V gene has CDR1 SGHRS and CDR2 YFSETQ. The chain's CDR3 is CASSYSVPYNEQFF. The CDR3 DNA reads as TGCGCCAGCAGCTATAGCGTGCCCTACAATGAGCAGTTCTTC.

CDR3 sequence: CSVSNVAPSSYNEQFF. The CDR3 coding sequence is TGCAGCGTTTCCAATGTCGCCCCTAGCTCCTACAATGAGCAGTTCTTC. V and J are TRBV29-1 and TRBJ2-1, with D hard to call. CDR3 length: 16 amino acids. From germline, CDR1 is SQVTM and CDR2 ANQGSEA. V gave up 5 bases and J gave up 0 bases, with 17 bases separating them.

Only a few counts were recorded for this clonotype. The chain joins TRBV12-3 or TRBV12-4 to TRBJ2-1, with D perhaps assigned TRBD1 or TRBD2 (5 bases each). V dropped 3 bases and J dropped 6 bases, with 15 bases sitting between them. This CDR3 contains 15 residues. The CDR3 nucleotides are TGTGCCAGCAGTTTTGAGGAGGTCAGGGTCAATGAGCAGTTCTTC. This encodes CASSFEEVRVNEQFF.

In its sample, this clonotype was seen a few times. The V call is TRBV6-1, the J call TRBJ1-1; no definite D call. V was cut by 7 bases and J by 0 bases, with 12 bases left in between. The CDR3 is 14 residues long. Germline V gene data show CDR1 as MNHNS and CDR2 as SASEGT. CDR3 sequence (DNA): TGTGCCAGCACCCCCCGGGAAATGAACACTGAAGCTTTCTTT. Its protein product is CASTPREMNTEAFF.

In this sample, this clonotype turned up a few times. The CDR3 bases are TGCGCCAGCAGCCAAGCGGGTCCCTGGAACACTGAAGCTTTCTTT. Protein sequence: CASSQAGPWNTEAFF. The chain has TRBV4-3 and TRBJ1-1; no reliable D call. Per germline, CDR1 LGHNA and CDR2 YSLEER. Trimming took 1 base from V and 1 from J, leaving 10 bases between them. This CDR3 contains 15 residues.

This clonotype occurred many times. The chain combines TRBV12-3 or TRBV12-4 with TRBJ2-5, with D tentatively TRBD2 (5 bases). The CDR3 totals 13 residues. The V end lost 3 bases, the J end lost 5 bases, and 10 bases lay between the germline ends. CDR3 region: CASSFRGAETQYF. CDR3 coding DNA: TGTGCCAGCAGTTTTCGGGGAGCTGAGACCCAGTACTTC.

This clonotype was detected only a few times. The chain joins TRBV7-9 to TRBJ2-7; 9 nucleotides match TRBD1. The V and J ends lost 4 bases and 6 bases, in that order; junction bases with no gene match: 4. Germline CDR1 reads SEHNR; CDR2 reads FQNEAQ (reference sequence). CDR3 length: 13 residues. The CDR3 here is CASSWGTGSEQYF. CDR3 DNA: TGTGCCAGCAGCTGGGGGACAGGGTCCGAGCAGTACTTC.

This chain links TRBV4-3 with TRBJ1-1, with TRBD1 matching over 9 bases. CDR3 length: 14 amino acids. V dropped 3 bases and J dropped 6; count of bases not matched to a gene: 5. CDR1 and CDR2 (germline): LGHNA, YSLEER. CDR3 DNA sequence: TGCGCCAGCAGCCACCGGGACAGGGAATCTGAAGCTTTCTTT. This gives the protein CASSHRDRESEAFF.

The rearrangement joins TRBV7-2 to TRBJ2-1; D is undetermined. The CDR3 has 13 amino acids. V lost 1 base and J lost 6, with 7 bases in between. Per germline, CDR1 SGHTA and CDR2 FQGNSA. CDR3 region: CASSLEPLNEQFF. CDR3 sequence (DNA): TGTGCCAGCAGCTTAGAACCCCTCAATGAGCAGTTCTTC.

This clonotype was picked up a small number of times. The chain joins TRBV12-3 or TRBV12-4 to TRBJ2-3; D unresolved. Trimming pared 6 bases from V and 4 bases from J, leaving 8 bases between. The CDR3 has 12 amino acids. The CDR3 sequence: CASSPQPDTQYF. CDR3 nucleotide sequence: TGTGCCAGCAGCCCACAACCAGATACGCAGTATTTT.